The 27 T cell receptor beta chains in this list originate from one sample, sequenced in a study of T cells in narcolepsy. Data came from immunoSEQ multiplex PCR; TCRdb stores just in-frame clones and leaves some out. The data hold over 40,000 clones, with about 91% observed a single time. The specimen was CD45RA- memory CD4+ T cells from PBMCs. Every receptor here comes from a human donor with narcolepsy.

This clone was counted a few times. V gene TRBV5-4 combines with J gene TRBJ1-2; D not certain. The germline V and J ends were trimmed by 1 base and 4 bases, with 8 bases remaining between them. CDR3 length equals 13 residues. CDR1 SGHNT and CDR2 YYREEE come from the germline V gene (reference sequence). CDR3 sequence reads: CASSLLGTYGYTF. In nucleotides, the CDR3 is TGTGCCAGCAGCTTGCTCGGCACCTATGGCTACACCTTC.

The rearrangement joins TRBV7-8 to TRBJ2-7; 14 bases map to TRBD2. V was pared by 6 bases and J by 0 bases, with 10 bases of the junction left unmatched. Germline V CDR1 and CDR2: SGHVS, FQNEAQ. The CDR3 has 18 residues. Here the CDR3 reads CASSSRTSGGPNSYEQYF. DNA for the CDR3: TGTGCCAGCAGTTCCAGGACTAGCGGGGGGCCAAACTCCTACGAGCAGTACTTC.

The rearrangement uses TRBV19 and TRBJ2-1; the match to TRBD2 covers 7 bases. Looked up from germline, CDR1 is LNHDA and CDR2 is SQIVND (reference sequence). This CDR3 has 16 amino acids. The junction had 7 bases not matched to a gene; V was cut back by 5 bases and J by 0 bases. CDR3 protein: CASSGILADSYNEQFF. The CDR3 DNA follows: TGTGCCAGTAGTGGGATCCTAGCGGACTCCTACAATGAGCAGTTCTTC.

The V call is TRBV29-1, the J call TRBJ2-4; 10 nucleotides line up with TRBD1. Germline assignment: CDR1 SQVTM and CDR2 ANQGSEA. The CDR3 extends over 14 amino acids. Germline trimming cut 6 bases from V and 8 bases from J; bases unmatched to any gene: 10. CDR3 amino acids: CSVDSTGGSDIQYF. The CDR3 DNA sequence: TGCAGCGTAGACTCGACAGGGGGCTCGGACATTCAGTACTTC.

This clone was seen only a few times. V is TRBV6-1 and J is TRBJ1-2; D is uncertain. Germline V CDR1 and CDR2: MNHNS, SASEGT. CDR3 length equals 11 residues. V gave up 5 bases and J gave up 1 base, with 2 bases separating them. CDR3 in DNA: TGTGCCAGCAGTATTAACTATGGCTACACCTTC. Residues: CASSINYGYTF.

The V gene is TRBV4-1, the J gene TRBJ1-1, with D possibly TRBD1 on 5 matching bases. The CDR3 is made up of 14 amino acids. In germline, CDR1 is MGHRA, CDR2 YSYEKL. V was pared by 0 bases and J by 4 bases, with 9 bases between. The CDR3 region is CASSQDHGGTEAFF. The CDR3 DNA sequence: TGCGCCAGCAGCCAAGATCATGGGGGCACTGAAGCTTTCTTT.

The rearrangement links TRBV4-2 to TRBJ2-4; D might be TRBD1 (8 bases). Trimming pared 0 bases from V and 8 bases from J, leaving 23 bases between. The length of the CDR3 is 18 residues. Germline V lookup: CDR1 LGHNA, CDR2 YNFKEQ. The CDR3 nucleotides are TGTGCCAGCAGCCAAGAATTAAGACAGGGGCGGGGGTTAGACATTCAGTACTTC. This sequence encodes CASSQELRQGRGLDIQYF.

This rearrangement joins TRBV27 to TRBJ1-1; 9 nucleotides align to TRBD1. V lost 3 bases and J lost 0; bases outside the gene matches: 5. Per germline, CDR1 MNHEY and CDR2 SMNVEV (reference sequence). This CDR3 region has 16 residues. The CDR3 loop reads CASSFRRTGVNTEAFF. Written as DNA, the CDR3 is TGTGCCAGCAGTTTTCGCCGGACAGGGGTGAACACTGAAGCTTTCTTT.

The rearrangement joins TRBV5-1 to TRBJ2-5, with TRBD1 identical over 8 bases. This CDR3 has 15 residues. Germline lookup yields CDR1 SGHRS and CDR2 YFSETQ. V was pared by 4 bases and J by 2 bases, with 7 bases of the junction left unmatched. The DNA for the CDR3 is TGCGCCAGCAGCGCGGGGACAGGAGAACAAGAGACCCAGTACTTC. It specifies CASSAGTGEQETQYF.

The chain employs TRBV11-2 and TRBJ2-1, with D perhaps matching TRBD2 (6 bases). Germline assignment: CDR1 SGHAT and CDR2 FQNNGV. The ends were cut back, 5 bases at V and 8 bases at J, with 19 bases in the middle. There are 15 residues in the CDR3. CDR3 sequence reads: CASSPAGTSRYEQFF. The CDR3 DNA reads TGTGCCAGCAGCCCCGCTGGGACTTCTAGGTATGAGCAGTTCTTC.

Only a few counts were recorded for this clone. The chain carries TRBV10-3 and TRBJ1-2, with D possibly TRBD1 on 5 matching bases. Germline assignment: CDR1 ENHRY and CDR2 SYGVKD. Trimming cost V 7 bases and J 4 bases, with 13 bases left between them. The CDR3 spans 13 residues. In nucleotides, the CDR3 is TGTGCCATCAACCCCTCTAGGGGCTATGGCTACACCTTC. This gives the protein CAINPSRGYGYTF.

The chain combines TRBV4-2 with TRBJ1-3; no definite D call. The V end lost 1 base, the J end lost 0 bases, and 4 bases lay between the germline ends. The CDR3 is 14 residues long. Germline lookup yields CDR1 LGHNA and CDR2 YNFKEQ. In DNA form, the CDR3 reads TGTGCCAGCAGCCAAGGGAGCTCTGGAAACACCATATATTTT. Residues: CASSQGSSGNTIYF.

This clone was recorded once. V gene TRBV19 combines with J gene TRBJ1-2, with 12 bases matching TRBD1. V was clipped by 3 bases and J by 7 bases; unmatched bases: 6. The CDR3 is made up of 15 amino acids. Germline lookup yields CDR1 LNHDA and CDR2 SQIVND (reference sequence). This chain's CDR3 is CASSIQGQGAVGYTF. CDR3 bases: TGTGCCAGTAGTATCCAGGGACAGGGGGCTGTTGGCTACACCTTC.

The gene calls are TRBV19 and TRBJ1-2; D gene ambiguous. Trimming shortened V by 7 bases and J by 1 base, and 10 bases separated the two germline ends. Per germline, CDR1 LNHDA and CDR2 SQIVND (reference sequence). This CDR3 has 13 amino acids. This CDR3 reads CASKDGLNYGYTF. The DNA for the CDR3 is TGTGCCAGTAAGGACGGCCTTAACTATGGCTACACCTTC.

This clone has a single count. This chain connects TRBV5-6 to TRBJ1-6; TRBD1 is a possible D gene (6 bases). Trimming took off 4 bases at V and 11 bases at J, with 19 bases between the two ends. The CDR3 loop spans 15 amino acids. Germline V CDR1 and CDR2: SGHDT, YYEEEE. The CDR3 nucleotides are TGTGCCAGCAGCGGGATGGGACATCGGGGCCCACCCCTCCACTTT. Translation gives CASSGMGHRGPPLHF.

The chain carries TRBV10-3 and TRBJ2-5; TRBD2 matches at 10 bases. After removal of 2 bases from V and 1 base from J, the junction contained 4 bases not matched to a gene. This CDR3 has 16 residues. Germline V gene lookup returns CDR1 ENHRY and CDR2 SYGVKD. CDR3: CAISEGLAGAQETQYF. The CDR3 DNA reads as TGTGCCATCAGTGAGGGGCTAGCGGGGGCCCAAGAGACCCAGTACTTC.

The gene calls are TRBV6-1 and TRBJ2-1; 8 bases agree with TRBD1. Germline CDR1 is MNHNS and CDR2 is SASEGT. V lost 6 bases, J lost 6 bases, and 10 bases stayed unmatched. The CDR3 extends over 15 amino acids. The CDR3 DNA reads TGTGCCAGCAGCTCCGGGACAGGCGTACCCAATGAGCAGTTCTTC. It translates to CASSSGTGVPNEQFF.

J is TRBJ2-5 and V is TRBV20-1; D gene ambiguous. The better agreement between TRBJ2-7 and the DNA end casts doubt on the J call. Germline lookup yields CDR1 DFQATT and CDR2 SNEGSKA (reference sequence). The CDR3 extends over 11 amino acids. DNA of the CDR3: TGCAGTGCTACCCTTCGCTACGAGCAGTACTTC. It specifies CSATLRYEQYF.

The chain is built from TRBV7-8 and TRBJ2-1; D perhaps matches TRBD1 (5 bases). The germline gives CDR1 SGHVS, CDR2 FQNEAQ. The CDR3 is made up of 17 amino acids. V lost 1 base and J lost 8, with 21 bases in between. The CDR3 loop is CASSLDRTGLSKYEQFF. The CDR3 nucleotides read TGTGCCAGCAGCTTAGATCGTACAGGATTGAGTAAATATGAGCAGTTCTTC.

This chain connects TRBV7-2 to TRBJ2-7, with TRBD2 identical over 9 bases. The CDR3 runs to 15 residues. Per the germline V gene, CDR1 is SGHTA and CDR2 is FQGNSA. Trimming at V came to 5 bases and at J to 1 base, leaving 6 bases not matched to a gene. CDR3 amino acids: CASSTSGGMSYEQYF. CDR3 DNA: TGTGCCAGCAGCACGAGCGGGGGGATGTCCTACGAGCAGTACTTC.

This clone came up a few times. The chain combines TRBV4-1 with TRBJ2-1; D unresolved. The germline CDR1 and CDR2 sequences are MGHRA and YSYEKL. This CDR3 contains 16 residues. Trimming removed 0 bases at V and 10 bases at J, with 19 bases between. The CDR3 loop is CASSQELWNPSMEQFF. DNA of the CDR3: TGCGCCAGCAGCCAAGAATTATGGAACCCATCCATGGAGCAGTTCTTC.

This rearrangement joins TRBV28 to TRBJ2-5; the D is unclear. The CDR3 extends over 13 amino acids. Germline CDR1 and CDR2: MDHEN and SYDVKM. V lost 6 bases and J lost 2, with 10 bases in between. CDR3 protein: CASSWRRQETQYF. DNA for the CDR3: TGTGCCAGCAGCTGGCGGCGGCAAGAGACCCAGTACTTC.

This chain links TRBV18 with TRBJ1-6; D uncertain. CDR3 length: 16 amino acids. Trimming left V 2 bases short and J 7 bases short, with 15 bases between. Germline V gene sequence: CDR1 KGHSH, CDR2 LQKENI. The CDR3 sequence is CASSPSGPSGNSPLHF. Here the CDR3 DNA reads TGTGCCAGCTCACCATCCGGACCCTCCGGGAATTCACCCCTCCACTTT.

The chain uses TRBV21-1 and TRBJ2-3; no check of the table's D call, TRBD2, against the DNA was made. TRBV21-1 is described as a pseudogene. The CDR3 loop spans 16 amino acids. This chain's CDR3 is CASSKGPSGGTDTQYF. The CDR3 region has the DNA TGTGCCAGCAGCAAAGGCCCTAGCGGGGGCACAGATACGCAGTATTTT.

The CDR3: CASSRLPLSGTGELFF. As DNA, the CDR3 is TGTGCCAGCAGTCGCCTCCCCCTAAGTGGAACCGGGGAGCTGTTTTTT. The gene calls are TRBV28 and TRBJ2-2; D not certain. V was shortened by 5 bases and J by 5 bases, with 18 bases between the two germline ends. The germline V gene has CDR1 MDHEN and CDR2 SYDVKM. The length of the CDR3 is 16 residues.

The V gene is TRBV14, the J gene TRBJ2-6; perhaps TRBD2 as D (5 bases). CDR1 and CDR2 from the germline V gene are SGHDN and FVKESK. V was clipped by 0 bases and J by 5 bases, with 11 bases between them. The length of the CDR3 is 16 residues. This CDR3 reads CASSQDQRPRANVLTF. CDR3 sequence (DNA): TGTGCCAGCAGCCAAGACCAGCGGCCCAGGGCCAACGTCCTGACTTTC.

The chain carries TRBV5-8 and TRBJ1-3; tentatively, D is TRBD1 (6 bases). This CDR3 is 14 amino acids long. V was cut by 6 bases and J by 1 base, with 11 bases left in between. CDR1 and CDR2 from the germline V gene are SGHTS and YDEGEE. CDR3 sequence: CASTERGSGNTIYF. CDR3 coding DNA: TGTGCCAGCACCGAGAGGGGGTCTGGAAACACCATATATTTT.